This T cell receptor beta chain derives from a study of CD8+CD57+ T cells in acquired aplastic anemia. The overall study: DNA per sorted CD4+ or CD8+ sample ranged roughly 0.17 to 27.4 ug, averaging roughly 3.2 ug.

CDR1 and CDR2 (germline): LNHDA, SQIVND (reference sequence). V lost 5 bases and J lost 11; bases outside the gene matches: 7. CDR3 length: 14 amino acids. For CDR3 and TCR beta VDJ profiling, genomic DNA was the template used. TCRdb ran MiXCR on the reads and lists one entry per CDR3 protein. Altogether some 190,000 distinct CDR3 sequences are present, 40% to 55% being singletons, with the ten largest covering approximately 2.9%. This clonotype occurred a few times. The sequencing sample was made of sorted CD4+, CD8+, or CD8+CD57+ T cells (not recorded which) from PBMCs. The sequence derives from a human donor in good health. V gene TRBV19 combines with J gene TRBJ1-6, with TRBD1 identical over 9 bases. CDR3 sequence: CASSVGDRATPLHF. The CDR3, as DNA: TGTGCCAGTAGTGTGGGGGACAGGGCGACACCCCTCCACTTT.